The present T cell receptor (beta chain) was sequenced within a study of OX40 agonist ivuxolimab in advanced cancers. On the study more broadly: Across the patients, intravenous ivuxolimab was delivered every 2 weeks at 0.01 to 10 mg/kg.

The protocol was immunoSEQ multiplex PCR, while the TCRdb copy is restricted to in-frame clones and leaves out a portion. The sample shows some 72,000 clones, roughly nine tenths of them seen only once. Looked up from germline, CDR1 is LNHDA and CDR2 is SQIVND (reference sequence). V lost 10 bases and J lost 4; bases outside the gene matches: 11. The CDR3 spans 16 residues. This TCR derives from an adult with an advanced solid tumor such as melanoma, head and neck, liver or kidney cancer. The sample was CD4+ or CD8+ T cells sorted from blood, taken in a trial of the OX40 agonist ivuxolimab. The chain is built from TRBV19 and TRBJ1-6, with 9 positions matching TRBD1. CDR3 region: CATSLSGTGYNSPLHF. CDR3 sequence (DNA): TGTGCCACTTCCCTTTCCGGGACAGGGTATAATTCACCCCTCCACTTT.